These 8 T cell receptor beta chains were all obtained from the same sample, sequenced in a study of a mutant IDH1 vaccine in newly diagnosed glioma. Time point of the sample: week 35, safety follow-up. All doses held 300 ug of mutant IDH1 20-mer peptide, with topical imiquimod. No antigen is known for these receptors. The assay was immunoSEQ multiplex PCR, and TCRdb's table has in-frame clones only and misses some. The table has about 50,000 clones, 76% seen once; the top ten hold 9% to 15%. Sample: PBMCs, taken from a glioma patient whose treatment included an IDH1 peptide vaccine. The receptors derive from a man aged 40-49 years with glioma.

The chain uses TRBV19 and TRBJ1-2; no reliable D call. The CDR3 loop spans 13 amino acids. Trimming removed 4 bases at V and 8 bases at J, with 14 bases between. Germline V gene lookup returns CDR1 LNHDA and CDR2 SQIVND (reference sequence). CDR3 in amino acids: CASSTPYRVGYTF. CDR3 in DNA: TGTGCCAGTAGTACGCCTTACAGAGTCGGCTACACCTTC.

The chain recombines TRBV7-2 with TRBJ2-1; perhaps TRBD2 as D (6 bases). This CDR3 has 15 residues. The germline CDR1 and CDR2 sequences are SGHTA and FQGNSA. The V and J ends lost 5 bases and 3 bases respectively, with 14 bases between them. CDR3 nucleotides: TGTGCCAGCAGCCCCGACTGGGGGGTCTACAATGAGCAGTTCTTC. It encodes CASSPDWGVYNEQFF.

J is TRBJ1-6 and V is TRBV4-2; no clear D gene. Between the trimmed V and J ends, which lost 0 bases and 5 bases, there was a span of 8 bases. Germline loops: CDR1 LGHNA, CDR2 YNFKEQ. This CDR3 has 15 residues. The CDR3 protein is CASSQEAADNSPLHF. Written as DNA, the CDR3 is TGTGCCAGCAGCCAAGAGGCAGCCGATAATTCACCCCTCCACTTT.

The chain combines TRBV5-1 with TRBJ2-7; unclear D gene. The CDR3 sequence is 13 residues long. Germline CDR1 reads SGHRS; CDR2 reads YFSETQ. Trimming cost V 2 bases and J 3 bases, with 9 bases left between them. The CDR3, as DNA: TGCGCCAGCAGCTTAGGGCAGATCTACGAGCAGTACTTC. Translation: CASSLGQIYEQYF.

The genes are TRBV6-1 and TRBJ2-1; D not resolved. Trimming stripped 3 bases from V and 0 bases from J, with 15 bases between. The CDR3 is made up of 17 amino acids. Germline V gene lookup returns CDR1 MNHNS and CDR2 SASEGT. The CDR3 DNA is TGTGCCAGCAGTGATAGAGGTACTACGAGCTCCTACAATGAGCAGTTCTTC. This gives the protein CASSDRGTTSSYNEQFF.

This chain uses TRBV25-1 with TRBJ1-3; 8 nucleotides line up with TRBD1. This CDR3 region has 14 residues. The V and J ends lost 9 bases and 1 base, in that order; junction bases with no gene match: 5. Germline V gene lookup returns CDR1 MGHDK and CDR2 SYGVNS. This CDR3 reads CASSTGGSGNTIYF. The CDR3 DNA is TGTGCCAGTAGTACAGGGGGGTCTGGAAACACCATATATTTT.

The chain links TRBV5-1 to TRBJ1-2, with TRBD1 as a possible D gene (5 bases). Germline-derived CDR1 and CDR2 are SGHRS and YFSETQ. V gave up 4 bases and J gave up 0 bases, with 16 bases separating them. The CDR3 runs to 16 residues. DNA of the CDR3: TGCGCCAGCAGCGCGGAGGGGTCGATAGCTAACTATGGCTACACCTTC. It yields the protein CASSAEGSIANYGYTF.

This rearrangement joins TRBV18 to TRBJ2-2; D might be TRBD1 (6 bases). Looked up from germline, CDR1 is KGHSH and CDR2 is LQKENI. The CDR3 covers 15 residues. V was pared by 3 bases and J by 4 bases, with 12 bases between. The CDR3 DNA reads TGTGCCAGCTCACCTTACAGGGCGCCCACCGGGGAGCTGTTTTTT. Translating it yields CASSPYRAPTGELFF.